Sequencing of this TCR beta chain was carried out in a study of T cell changes during pregnancy in multiple sclerosis. The CDR3 length is 16 residues. V gave up 4 bases and J gave up 2 bases, with 19 bases separating them. The germline gives CDR1 SGHRS, CDR2 YFSETQ. The method was immunoSEQ multiplex PCR; TCRdb's version includes in-frame clones alone and lacks a portion of them. The table shows 20,000 to 25,000 clones, with 86% occurring only once. This clonotype was obtained from a female donor in good health, enrolled as a control in a pregnancy study. The chain has TRBV5-1 and TRBJ2-7; a weak D match, TRBD1 (7 bases). The material was CD8+ T cells from peripheral blood mononuclear cells, obtained in the first trimester of pregnancy. The CDR3 sequence: CASSPGGQSGAYEQYF. CDR3 nucleotide sequence: TGCGCCAGCAGCCCCGGGGGACAGTCAGGAGCCTACGAGCAGTACTTC.